The 16 T cell receptor beta chains below were found in one sample sequenced in a study of blood T cell repertoires in COVID-19. Method: immunoSEQ multiplex PCR; TCRdb's copy keeps in-frame clones and lacks some. This table holds about 89,000 clones, 90% to 95% found once. Sequencing was done on a sample of peripheral blood. The receptor source for this set is a human donor with active COVID-19. The donor label of this sample is uncertain.

V gene TRBV15 combines with J gene TRBJ2-7, with 7 positions matching TRBD2. The V segment lost 5 bases and the J segment 4 bases; nucleotides outside the gene matches: 8. CDR1 LNHNV and CDR2 YYDKDF come from the germline V gene (reference sequence). This CDR3 has 14 amino acids. Here the CDR3 reads CATSVRGGYYEQYF. The DNA for the CDR3 is TGTGCCACCAGCGTTCGGGGAGGGTATTACGAGCAGTACTTC.

V usage is TRBV27 and J usage is TRBJ2-7, with 11 bases identical to TRBD2. CDR1 and CDR2 from the germline V gene are MNHEY and SMNVEV (reference sequence). J was trimmed by 3 bases and V by 6 bases; bases with no gene match: 1. CDR3 length: 13 amino acids. This CDR3 reads CASRTSGNYEQYF. CDR3 nucleotide sequence: TGTGCCAGCAGGACTAGCGGGAACTACGAGCAGTACTTC.

The V and J genes are TRBV28 and TRBJ2-3; a weak D match, TRBD1 (6 bases). Deletions cut 6 bases from V and 2 bases from J, with 18 bases between. The CDR3 totals 16 residues. Germline loops: CDR1 MDHEN, CDR2 SYDVKM. The CDR3 DNA reads TGTGCCAGCAGCACCCGGGACACTACACTCACAGATACGCAGTATTTT. Amino acid sequence: CASSTRDTTLTDTQYF.

In its sample, this clone was seen once. This chain connects TRBV29-1 to TRBJ2-7, with TRBD1 matching 10 bases. V shed 6 bases, J shed 5 bases, and the junction held 7 bases outside the gene matches. CDR1 is SQVTM, CDR2 ANQGSEA, per germline. The CDR3 is 13 amino acids. CDR3 region: CSVGGQGIDEQYF. CDR3 coding DNA: TGCAGCGTCGGGGGACAGGGGATTGACGAGCAGTACTTC.

V is TRBV18 and J is TRBJ2-2, with a possible D match to TRBD2 (5 bases). This CDR3 comprises 15 residues. Trimming pared 0 bases from V and 9 bases from J, leaving 14 bases between. Germline CDR1 and CDR2: KGHSH and LQKENI. CDR3 residues: CASSPPSGSRRELFF. For the CDR3, the DNA is TGTGCCAGCTCACCACCGTCGGGATCCAGACGGGAGCTGTTTTTT.

This chain joins TRBV7-2 and TRBJ2-1, with 7 bases aligning to TRBD1. Germline lookup yields CDR1 SGHTA and CDR2 FQGNSA. The V gene end was trimmed by 1 base and the J gene end by 2 bases; junction bases not matched to a gene: 14. This CDR3 spans 19 amino acids. In nucleotides, the CDR3 is TGTGCCAGCAGCTTAGTTGGGGTCGGGGTCCAGGGGGCCTACAATGAGCAGTTCTTC. It specifies CASSLVGVGVQGAYNEQFF.

The rearrangement uses TRBV7-9 and TRBJ2-3, with 12 nucleotides matching TRBD2. CDR3 size: 15 residues. The V gene's germline CDR1 is SEHNR and CDR2 FQNEAQ (reference sequence). Trimming at V came to 6 bases and at J to 3 bases, leaving 4 bases not matched to a gene. The CDR3 DNA is TGTGCCAGCAGATTACTAGCGGGAGGTACAGATACGCAGTATTTT. Protein sequence: CASRLLAGGTDTQYF.

V is TRBV18 and J is TRBJ1-4; 8 nucleotides agree with TRBD1. CDR1 and CDR2 (germline): KGHSH, LQKENI. CDR3 length: 16 amino acids. The ends lost 3 bases at V and 4 bases at J; junction bases unmatched: 7. The DNA for the CDR3 is TGTGCCAGCTCACCGGACAGGACAGGGAATAATGAAAAACTGTTTTTT. Residues: CASSPDRTGNNEKLFF.

The V gene is TRBV12-3 or TRBV12-4, the J gene TRBJ2-3; no clear D. Trimming removed 9 bases at V and 5 bases at J, with 9 bases between. This CDR3 region has 11 residues. The CDR3 reads CASREVDTQYF. The CDR3 DNA follows: TGTGCCAGTCGAGAGGTAGATACGCAGTATTTT.

The V gene is TRBV5-1, the J gene TRBJ2-7; TRBD1 matches 9 bases. Germline trimming cut 4 bases from V and 3 bases from J; bases unmatched to any gene: 8. Per the germline V gene, CDR1 is SGHRS and CDR2 is YFSETQ. CDR3 size: 15 residues. The CDR3 reads CASSRDRARRYEQYF. The CDR3, as DNA: TGCGCCAGCAGCCGGGACAGGGCCCGGCGCTACGAGCAGTACTTC.

CDR3 bases: TGTGCCAGCAGCTTACCCCCCTGGACAGACACCGGGGAGCTGTTTTTT. This sequence encodes CASSLPPWTDTGELFF. The genes are TRBV7-9 and TRBJ2-2, with D perhaps matching TRBD1 (6 bases). The CDR3 consists of 16 residues. Trimming pared 2 bases from V and 3 bases from J, leaving 13 bases between. Germline V gene lookup returns CDR1 SEHNR and CDR2 FQNEAQ (reference sequence).

The chain carries TRBV2 and TRBJ2-7; the match to TRBD2 covers 8 bases. From germline, CDR1 is SNHLY and CDR2 FYNNEI. This CDR3 comprises 14 residues. V dropped 5 bases and J dropped 7; count of bases not matched to a gene: 10. In nucleotides, the CDR3 is TGTGCCAGCAGTCGGACTAGCTCTACGAGAGAGCAGTACTTC. Amino acid sequence: CASSRTSSTREQYF.

This rearrangement joins TRBV2 to TRBJ2-3; D is possibly TRBD1 (6 bases). With 9 bases removed from V and 0 bases from J, the gap between germline ends came to 22 bases. CDR3 length: 17 residues. Germline CDR1 and CDR2: SNHLY and FYNNEI. CDR3 in DNA: TGTGCCAGTGAACCCCTGGGGGACACAGGTAGCACAGATACGCAGTATTTT. It yields the protein CASEPLGDTGSTDTQYF.

In nucleotides, the CDR3 is TGTGCCAGCAGTTTCGACCGGGACACCGGGGAGCTGTTTTTT. Translation: CASSFDRDTGELFF. The rearrangement joins TRBV2 to TRBJ2-2; D ambiguous. The CDR3 is 14 amino acids. V lost 5 bases and J lost 3, with 10 bases in between. The V gene's germline CDR1 is SNHLY and CDR2 FYNNEI.

This chain links TRBV29-1 with TRBJ1-2; TRBD1 matches at 7 bases. In germline, CDR1 is SQVTM, CDR2 ANQGSEA. This CDR3 has 13 residues. With V trimmed by 6 bases and J by 5 bases, 9 bases remained unmatched. CDR3 nucleotides: TGCAGCGTCCAGGGGGACCCTGGATATGGCTACACCTTC. Encoded protein: CSVQGDPGYGYTF.

The rearrangement links TRBV6-5 to TRBJ2-3; the match to TRBD2 covers 8 bases. The V gene's germline CDR1 is MNHEY and CDR2 SVGAGI. There are 16 residues in the CDR3. The trim removed 0 bases at V and 4 bases at J, leaving 6 bases unmatched. For the CDR3, the DNA is TGTGCCAGCAGTTACTCGATCGGGAGGGCCGCAGATACGCAGTATTTT. As protein: CASSYSIGRAADTQYF.